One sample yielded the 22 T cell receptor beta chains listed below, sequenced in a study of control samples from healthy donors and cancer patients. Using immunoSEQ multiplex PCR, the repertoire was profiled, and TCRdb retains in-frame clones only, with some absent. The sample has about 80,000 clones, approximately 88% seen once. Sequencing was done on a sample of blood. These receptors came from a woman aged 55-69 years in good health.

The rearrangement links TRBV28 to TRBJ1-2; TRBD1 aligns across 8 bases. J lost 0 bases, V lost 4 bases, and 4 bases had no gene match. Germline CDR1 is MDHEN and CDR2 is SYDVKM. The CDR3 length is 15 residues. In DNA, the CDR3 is TGTGCCAGCAGTTCGACGGGACAGGCTAACTATGGCTACACCTTC. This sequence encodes CASSSTGQANYGYTF.

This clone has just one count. CDR3 protein: CASSPRTSGGSYNEQFF. The CDR3 DNA sequence: TGTGCCAGCTCACCTAGGACTAGCGGGGGCTCTTACAATGAGCAGTTCTTC. The chain links TRBV18 to TRBJ2-1; 13 bases fit TRBD2. The CDR3 loop spans 17 amino acids. Trimming at V came to 3 bases and at J to 4 bases, leaving 6 bases not matched to a gene. Germline V lookup: CDR1 KGHSH, CDR2 LQKENI.

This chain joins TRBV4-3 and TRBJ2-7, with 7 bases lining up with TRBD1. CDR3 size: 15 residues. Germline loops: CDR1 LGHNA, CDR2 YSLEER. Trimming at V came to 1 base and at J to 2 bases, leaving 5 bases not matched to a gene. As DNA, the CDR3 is TGCGCCAGCAGCCAAGGACAGGGTTCCCCCTACGAGCAGTACTTC. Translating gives CASSQGQGSPYEQYF.

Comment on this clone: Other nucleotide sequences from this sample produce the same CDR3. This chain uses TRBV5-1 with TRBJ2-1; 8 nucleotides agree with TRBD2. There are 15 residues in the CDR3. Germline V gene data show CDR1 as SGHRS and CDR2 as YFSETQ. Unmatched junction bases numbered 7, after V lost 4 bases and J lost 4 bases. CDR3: CASSPTSGDYNEQFF. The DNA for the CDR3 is TGCGCCAGCAGCCCCACTAGCGGAGATTACAATGAGCAGTTCTTC.

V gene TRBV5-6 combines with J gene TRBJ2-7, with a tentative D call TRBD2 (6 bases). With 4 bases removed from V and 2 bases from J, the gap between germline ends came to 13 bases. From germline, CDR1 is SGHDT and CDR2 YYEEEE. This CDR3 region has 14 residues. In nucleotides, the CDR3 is TGTGCCAGCAGCCAGAGGAGGGAAGCCTACGAGCAGTACTTC. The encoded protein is CASSQRREAYEQYF.

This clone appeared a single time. The CDR3 reads CASSQETALNTEAFF. In DNA, the CDR3 is TGTGCCAGCAGCCAAGAGACAGCACTGAACACTGAAGCTTTCTTT. V and J are TRBV4-2 and TRBJ1-1, with a possible D match to TRBD1 (5 bases). Per the germline V gene, CDR1 is LGHNA and CDR2 is YNFKEQ. V was clipped by 0 bases and J by 0 bases, with 8 bases between them. CDR3 length equals 15 residues.

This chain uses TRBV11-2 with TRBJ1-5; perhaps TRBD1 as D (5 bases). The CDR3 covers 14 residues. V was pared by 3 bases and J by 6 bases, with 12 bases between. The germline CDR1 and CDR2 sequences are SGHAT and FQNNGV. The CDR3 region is CASSFRAGSQPQHF. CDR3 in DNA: TGTGCCAGCAGCTTTAGGGCAGGGTCTCAGCCCCAGCATTTT.

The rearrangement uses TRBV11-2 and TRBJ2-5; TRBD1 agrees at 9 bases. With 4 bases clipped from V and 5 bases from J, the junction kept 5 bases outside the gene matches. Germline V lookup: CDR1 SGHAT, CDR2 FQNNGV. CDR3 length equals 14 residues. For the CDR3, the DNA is TGTGCCAGCAGCTACGGACAGGGGAGGGAGACCCAGTACTTC. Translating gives CASSYGQGRETQYF.

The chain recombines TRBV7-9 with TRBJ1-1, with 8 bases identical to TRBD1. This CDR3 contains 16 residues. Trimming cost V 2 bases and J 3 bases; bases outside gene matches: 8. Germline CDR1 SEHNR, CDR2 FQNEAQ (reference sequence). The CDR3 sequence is CASSLRSRGRDTEAFF. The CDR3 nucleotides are TGTGCCAGCAGCTTACGCAGCAGGGGGCGAGACACTGAAGCTTTCTTT.

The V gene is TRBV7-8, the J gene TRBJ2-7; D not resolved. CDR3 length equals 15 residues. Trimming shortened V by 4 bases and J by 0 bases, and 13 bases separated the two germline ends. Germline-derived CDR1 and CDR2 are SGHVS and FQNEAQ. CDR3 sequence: CASSSDGRDSYEQYF. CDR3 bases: TGTGCCAGCAGCTCTGACGGTAGAGACTCCTACGAGCAGTACTTC.

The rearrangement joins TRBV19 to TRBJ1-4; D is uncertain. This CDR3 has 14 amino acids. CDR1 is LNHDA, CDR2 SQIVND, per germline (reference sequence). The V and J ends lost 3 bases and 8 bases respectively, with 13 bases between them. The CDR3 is CASSIRVLGEKLFF. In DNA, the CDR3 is TGTGCCAGTAGTATCCGGGTCCTCGGGGAAAAACTGTTTTTT.

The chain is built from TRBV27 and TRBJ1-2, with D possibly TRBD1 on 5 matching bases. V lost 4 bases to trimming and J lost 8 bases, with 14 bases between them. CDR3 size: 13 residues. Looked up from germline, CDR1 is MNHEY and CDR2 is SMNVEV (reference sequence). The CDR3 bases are TGTGCCAGCAGTTCCCCTGGGGGGTGGGGCTACACCTTC. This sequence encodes CASSSPGGWGYTF.

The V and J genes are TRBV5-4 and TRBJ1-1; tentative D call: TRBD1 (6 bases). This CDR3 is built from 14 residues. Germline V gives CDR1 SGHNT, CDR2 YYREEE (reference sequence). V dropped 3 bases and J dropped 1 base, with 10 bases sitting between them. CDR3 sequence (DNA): TGTGCCAGCAGCTCGGACAGTAGGAACACTGAAGCTTTCTTT. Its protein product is CASSSDSRNTEAFF. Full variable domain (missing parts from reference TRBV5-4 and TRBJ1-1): ETGVTQSPTHLIKTRGQQVTLRCSSQSGHNTVSWYQQALGQGPQFIFQYYREEENGRGNFPPRFSGLQFPNYSSELNVNALELDDSALYLCASSSDSRNTEAFFGQGTRLTVV.

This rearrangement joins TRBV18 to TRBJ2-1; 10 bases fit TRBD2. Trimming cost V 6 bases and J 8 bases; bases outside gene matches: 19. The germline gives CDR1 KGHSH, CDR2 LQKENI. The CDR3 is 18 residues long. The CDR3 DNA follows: TGTGCCAGCTCGCAAAGCGGCCTAGCGGGAGTCAGTGGCTATGAGCAGTTCTTC. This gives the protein CASSQSGLAGVSGYEQFF.

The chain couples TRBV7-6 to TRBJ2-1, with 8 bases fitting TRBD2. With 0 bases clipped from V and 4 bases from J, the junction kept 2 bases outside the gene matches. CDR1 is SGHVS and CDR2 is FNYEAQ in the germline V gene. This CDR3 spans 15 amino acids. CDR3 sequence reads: CASSLAAGVYNEQFF. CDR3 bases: TGTGCCAGCAGCTTAGCAGCGGGGGTATACAATGAGCAGTTCTTC.

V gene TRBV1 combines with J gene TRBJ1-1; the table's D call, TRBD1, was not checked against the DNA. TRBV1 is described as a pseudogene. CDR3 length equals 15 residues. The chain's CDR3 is CTSSTRTGYRFEAFF. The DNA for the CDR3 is TGCACCAGCAGCACCCGGACAGGGTACCGGTTTGAAGCTTTCTTT.

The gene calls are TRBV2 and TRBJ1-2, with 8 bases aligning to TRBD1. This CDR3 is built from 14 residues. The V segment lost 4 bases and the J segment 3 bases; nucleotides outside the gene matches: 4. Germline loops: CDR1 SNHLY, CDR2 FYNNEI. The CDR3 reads CASSGQGSHYGYTF. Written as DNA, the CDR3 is TGTGCCAGCAGTGGACAGGGGTCTCACTATGGCTACACCTTC.

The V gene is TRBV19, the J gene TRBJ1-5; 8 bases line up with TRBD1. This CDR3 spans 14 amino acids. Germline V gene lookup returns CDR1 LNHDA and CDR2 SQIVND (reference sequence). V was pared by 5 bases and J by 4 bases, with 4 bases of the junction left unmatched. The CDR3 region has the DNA TGTGCCAGTAGTTTGACAGGGGAAAATCAGCCCCAGCATTTT. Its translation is CASSLTGENQPQHF.

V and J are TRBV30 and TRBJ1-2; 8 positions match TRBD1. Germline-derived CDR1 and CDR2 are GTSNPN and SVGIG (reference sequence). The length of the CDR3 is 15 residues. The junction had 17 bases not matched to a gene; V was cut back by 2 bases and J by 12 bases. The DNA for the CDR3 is TGTGCCTGGAGTTCCAGGGACAGGAGCTTTTTGAGGGACACCTTC. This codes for CAWSSRDRSFLRDTF.

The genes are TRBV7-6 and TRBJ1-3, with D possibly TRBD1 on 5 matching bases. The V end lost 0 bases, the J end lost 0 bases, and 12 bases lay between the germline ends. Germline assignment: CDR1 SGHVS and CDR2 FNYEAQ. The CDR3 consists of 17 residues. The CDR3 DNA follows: TGTGCCAGCAGCTTAGCGATCACAGGCGCCTCTGGAAACACCATATATTTT. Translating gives CASSLAITGASGNTIYF.

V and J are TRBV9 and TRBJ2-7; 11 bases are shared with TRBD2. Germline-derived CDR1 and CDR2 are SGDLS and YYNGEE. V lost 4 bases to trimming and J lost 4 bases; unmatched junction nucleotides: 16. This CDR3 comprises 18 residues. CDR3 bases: TGTGCCAGCAGCCAGGGACTAGCGGTCCCCCAGTCGGGATACGAGCAGTACTTC. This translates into CASSQGLAVPQSGYEQYF.

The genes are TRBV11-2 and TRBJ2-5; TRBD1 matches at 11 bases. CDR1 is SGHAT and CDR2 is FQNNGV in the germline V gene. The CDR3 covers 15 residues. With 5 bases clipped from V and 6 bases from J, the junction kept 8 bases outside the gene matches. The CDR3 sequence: CASSRTGTGGQTQYF. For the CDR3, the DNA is TGTGCCAGCAGCAGAACCGGGACAGGGGGACAGACCCAGTACTTC.